This passage covers 8 T cell receptor beta chains from one sample sequenced in a study of blood T cell repertoires in COVID-19. This table comes from immunoSEQ multiplex PCR, and its TCRdb copy is limited to in-frame clones, with some not included. The sample lists some 280,000 clones, about nine tenths occurring once. The sample was peripheral blood. These receptors originate from a woman aged 25-40 years with active or convalescent COVID-19.

V gene TRBV18 combines with J gene TRBJ2-3, with D perhaps TRBD1 (6 bases). V lost 1 base to trimming and J lost 0 bases, with 11 bases between them. The length of the CDR3 is 16 residues. Germline CDR1 is KGHSH and CDR2 is LQKENI. The CDR3 DNA sequence: TGTGCCAGCTCACCACAGTGGCAGGGGAGCACAGATACGCAGTATTTT. Protein sequence: CASSPQWQGSTDTQYF.

In its sample, this clone was seen a few times. V gene TRBV3-1 (or the pseudogene TRBV3-2) combines with J gene TRBJ2-7; 8 bases align to TRBD1. Per the germline V gene, CDR1 is LGHDT and CDR2 is YNNKEL (reference sequence). The CDR3 runs to 18 residues. V gave up 3 bases and J gave up 1 base; unmatched junction bases: 14. The CDR3 loop is CASSQRRDSGGPSYEQYF. The CDR3 DNA is TGTGCCAGCAGCCAGAGGAGGGACTCAGGGGGCCCTTCCTACGAGCAGTACTTC.

This chain joins TRBV5-4 and TRBJ2-2, with 7 bases aligning to TRBD1. The CDR3 extends over 14 amino acids. J was trimmed by 6 bases and V by 6 bases; bases with no gene match: 8. Germline lookup yields CDR1 SGHNT and CDR2 YYREEE (reference sequence). In nucleotides, the CDR3 is TGTGCCAGCACCCACCCAGGGGGATCCGGGGAGCTGTTTTTT. It specifies CASTHPGGSGELFF.

V usage is TRBV3-1 (or the pseudogene TRBV3-2) and J usage is TRBJ1-1, with 7 bases aligning to TRBD1. This CDR3 has 13 amino acids. After removal of 4 bases from V and 11 bases from J, the junction contained 10 bases not matched to a gene. Per the germline V gene, CDR1 is LGHDT and CDR2 is YNNKEL (reference sequence). As DNA, the CDR3 is TGTGCCAGCAGCCTCCGGGACAGTAGTGCGGCTTTCTTT. Residues: CASSLRDSSAAFF.

The chain employs TRBV4-1 and TRBJ1-5; possibly TRBD1 for D (5 bases). Per the germline V gene, CDR1 is MGHRA and CDR2 is YSYEKL. The germline V and J ends were trimmed by 0 bases and 4 bases, with 13 bases remaining between them. CDR3 length: 16 amino acids. CDR3 coding DNA: TGCGCCAGCAGCCAAGATAGCGGGGCGGCAAATCAGCCCCAGCATTTT. It encodes CASSQDSGAANQPQHF.

CDR3 protein: CASSLGGGAGLRTYNEQFF. The DNA for the CDR3 is TGTGCCAGCAGCTTAGGCGGGGGGGCCGGTTTAAGGACCTACAATGAGCAGTTCTTC. J is TRBJ2-1 and V is TRBV7-9; 9 nucleotides line up with TRBD2. Germline V gene sequence: CDR1 SEHNR, CDR2 FQNEAQ (reference sequence). The CDR3 sequence is 19 residues long. V lost 1 base and J lost 2; bases outside the gene matches: 12.

The rearrangement joins TRBV4-2 to TRBJ1-1; the match to TRBD1 covers 7 bases. CDR1 is LGHNA and CDR2 is YNFKEQ in the germline V gene. The CDR3 covers 14 residues. With 5 bases clipped from V and 4 bases from J, the junction kept 7 bases outside the gene matches. The CDR3 bases are TGTGCCAGCAGCACGCGCAGGGGGAGCACTGAAGCTTTCTTT. Its protein is CASSTRRGSTEAFF.

The CDR3 sequence: CASSPRTGGIEQYF. The CDR3 region has the DNA TGTGCCAGCAGCCCACGGACAGGGGGGATCGAGCAGTACTTC. This chain connects TRBV9 to TRBJ2-7; 10 bases map to TRBD1. The V segment lost 4 bases and the J segment 6 bases; nucleotides outside the gene matches: 7. The CDR3 totals 14 residues. Germline assignment: CDR1 SGDLS and CDR2 YYNGEE.